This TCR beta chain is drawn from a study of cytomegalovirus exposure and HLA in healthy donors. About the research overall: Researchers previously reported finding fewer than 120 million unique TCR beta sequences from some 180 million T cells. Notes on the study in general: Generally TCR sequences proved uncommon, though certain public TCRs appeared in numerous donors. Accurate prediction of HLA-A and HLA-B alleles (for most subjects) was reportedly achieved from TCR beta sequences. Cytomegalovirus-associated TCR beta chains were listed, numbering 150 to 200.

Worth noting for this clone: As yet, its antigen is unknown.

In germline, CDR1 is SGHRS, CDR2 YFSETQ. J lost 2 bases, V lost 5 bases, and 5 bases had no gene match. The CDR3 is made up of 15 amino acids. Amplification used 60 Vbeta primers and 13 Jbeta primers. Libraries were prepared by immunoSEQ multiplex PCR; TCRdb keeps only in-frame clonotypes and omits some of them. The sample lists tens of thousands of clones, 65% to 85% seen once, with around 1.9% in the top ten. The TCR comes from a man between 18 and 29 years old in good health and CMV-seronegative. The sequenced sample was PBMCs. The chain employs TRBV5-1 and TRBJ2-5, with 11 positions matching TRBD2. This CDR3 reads CASSGLAGPQETQYF. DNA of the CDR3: TGCGCCAGCAGTGGACTAGCGGGTCCACAAGAGACCCAGTACTTC.